This TCR beta chain was recorded in a study of regulatory T cells in long-lasting Graves disease. The time point here: persistent/refractory GD, antithyroid drugs over 5 years with positive TRAb. There was RNA extracted from PBMCs, and the TCR library was made from it. This CDR3 comprises 13 residues. V lost 7 bases and J lost 5; bases outside the gene matches: 8. Germline CDR1 is SGHAT and CDR2 is FQNNGV. This clonotype was observed many times. Combining iRepertoire HTBI primers with Arm-PCR of CDR3 regions, the authors built TCR beta libraries. TCRdb re-called the multiplex PCR reads with MiXCR, one entry per CDR3 protein. The sample contains 400,000 to 500,000 distinct CDR3 sequences, over 20% of which appear only once.

The TCR originated in a female donor with Graves disease. The material was peripheral blood mononuclear cells (PBMCs), obtained when the disease was refractory, from a patient treated with antithyroid drugs. V gene TRBV11-2 combines with J gene TRBJ2-7, with 7 bases aligning to TRBD2. The CDR3 nucleotides read TGTGCCAGCACCCCCGGGGAGGGGAACGAGCAGTACTTC. It encodes CASTPGEGNEQYF.